This TCR beta chain originates from a study of shared clonotypes between healthy human individuals. Study-wide context: Three CD4 naive, three CD4 memory, two CD8 naive and one CD8 memory plate were used per donor.

CDR1 and CDR2 (germline): SGHAT, FQNNGV. V was shortened by 1 base and J by 4 bases, with 13 bases between the two germline ends. This CDR3 is 15 amino acids long. As concerns this clone: The antigen is unknown.

Clones were read by immunoSEQ multiplex PCR, and TCRdb kept only the in-frame ones, dropping some. Of approximately 2,300,000 clones in the sample, approximately 90% were seen once. Whole-study results and caveats: Larger richness was generally estimated for naive than memory subsets.

The chain combines TRBV11-2 with TRBJ1-2, with D possibly being TRBD1 (5 bases). The origin of this receptor is a man in his late teens or twenties in good health. Some clones in this sample may be carry-over from other donors' samples. The sample taken for sequencing was naive CD4+ T cells from PBMCs. Subset noted: CD45RA+ positively selected. The CDR3 nucleotides are TGTGCCAGCAGCTTAGGTATAGGAGGGGCCTATGGCTACACCTTC. Its protein is CASSLGIGGAYGYTF.